These 9 T cell receptor beta chains were all obtained from the same sample, sequenced in a study of shared clonotypes between healthy human individuals. TCRdb's copy holds only in-frame clones and misses some; the assay was immunoSEQ multiplex PCR. The sample contains about 2,100,000 clones, approximately 94% of which appear only once. The naive CD8 fraction comprised CD45RO-negative cells positively selected for CCR7 and excluded terminally differentiated effector memory CD45RA+ cells. Material: naive CD8+ T cells from PBMCs. These receptors came from a man aged 18 to 30 in good health. Some clones in this sample may be carry-over from other donors' samples.

This clone showed up just once. In the same sample, other DNA sequences code for this CDR3. The chain couples TRBV7-9 to TRBJ2-5, with 13 bases lining up with TRBD2. The CDR3 has 15 residues. Germline trimming cut 5 bases from V and 4 bases from J; bases unmatched to any gene: 4. Germline CDR1 SEHNR, CDR2 FQNEAQ (reference sequence). The CDR3 nucleotides are TGTGCCAGCAGCCCTGGGACTAGCGGGACAGAGACCCAGTACTTC. This codes for CASSPGTSGTETQYF.

The genes are TRBV7-9 and TRBJ2-1; no clear D gene. Per germline, CDR1 SEHNR and CDR2 FQNEAQ (reference sequence). V was trimmed by 0 bases and J by 4 bases, leaving 13 bases between them. This CDR3 has 16 residues. The CDR3 protein is CASSLADRNGYNEQFF. For the CDR3, the DNA is TGTGCCAGCAGCTTAGCCGATCGGAACGGATACAATGAGCAGTTCTTC.

This clone was detected once. This sequence joins TRBV27 and TRBJ2-7; perhaps TRBD1 as D (5 bases). From germline, CDR1 is MNHEY and CDR2 SMNVEV (reference sequence). The CDR3 contains 12 residues. Trimming removed 5 bases at V and 12 bases at J, with 17 bases between. CDR3 region: CASSSRQPLSYF. CDR3 bases: TGTGCCAGCAGTAGTCGACAGCCTTTATCGTACTTC.

This clone was picked up one time. The genes are TRBV7-8 and TRBJ2-2; 7 nucleotides agree with TRBD1. Germline CDR1 and CDR2: SGHVS and FQNEAQ. V shed 1 base, J shed 4 bases, and the junction held 6 bases outside the gene matches. The CDR3 is 16 amino acids. The CDR3 nucleotides are TGTGCCAGCAGCTTAGAGAGGGGGCCTAGCACCGGGGAGCTGTTTTTT. This sequence encodes CASSLERGPSTGELFF.

A word on this clone: The sample contains more than one DNA sequence encoding this CDR3. The chain uses TRBV5-6 and TRBJ1-1; tentatively, D is TRBD1 (6 bases). Trimming shortened V by 4 bases and J by 5 bases, and 9 bases separated the two germline ends. The CDR3 length is 12 residues. Germline-derived CDR1 and CDR2 are SGHDT and YYEEEE. The CDR3 bases are TGTGCCAGCAGCCTACAGGGTACTGAAGCTTTCTTT. It translates to CASSLQGTEAFF.

V is TRBV28 and J is TRBJ2-1; 10 nucleotides match TRBD1. The CDR3 covers 13 residues. From germline, CDR1 is MDHEN and CDR2 SYDVKM. The V segment lost 11 bases and the J segment 3 bases; nucleotides outside the gene matches: 4. The CDR3 loop reads CAGRDRGYNEQFF. Written as DNA, the CDR3 is TGTGCCGGCCGGGACAGGGGCTACAATGAGCAGTTCTTC.

This chain links TRBV7-3 with TRBJ2-1, with 10 positions matching TRBD2. The V gene's germline CDR1 is SGHTA and CDR2 FQGTGA. This CDR3 region has 14 residues. The junction had 3 bases not matched to a gene; V was cut back by 5 bases and J by 5 bases. Here the CDR3 DNA reads TGTGCCAGCAGCCACGGGACTAGCGACAATGAGCAGTTCTTC. It specifies CASSHGTSDNEQFF.

Notes on this clone: This specimen includes other DNA sequences encoding the same CDR3. This sequence joins TRBV27 and TRBJ2-1; TRBD2 is a possible D gene (6 bases). CDR1 is MNHEY, CDR2 SMNVEV, per germline (reference sequence). Trimming took 0 bases from V and 5 from J, leaving 8 bases between them. This CDR3 is built from 14 residues. The CDR3 coding sequence is TGTGCCAGCAGTTTATCGGGGGGTGACAATGAGCAGTTCTTC. Its protein product is CASSLSGGDNEQFF.

The chain is built from TRBV5-4 and TRBJ2-7, with 9 bases lining up with TRBD2. V lost 3 bases to trimming and J lost 4 bases; unmatched junction nucleotides: 5. The germline CDR1 and CDR2 sequences are SGHNT and YYREEE (reference sequence). The CDR3 spans 14 residues. CDR3 DNA: TGTGCCAGCAGCTCCGGGACTAGCATTTACGAGCAGTACTTC. Translation gives CASSSGTSIYEQYF.